The 11 T cell receptor beta chains below come from one sample, sequenced in a study of T-cell reconstitution after alpha-beta-depleted transplantation in children. Using unique molecular identifiers, the investigators prepared the TCRbeta library. MiXCR, run by TCRdb on the PCR reads, gives a single entry per CDR3 protein. The profile covers around 210,000 distinct CDR3 sequences, with approximately 7% appearing a single time and around 5% taken by the ten largest. Sequencing was performed on PBMCs, taken before TCRalphabeta/CD19-depleted stem cell transplant. The receptors originated from a boy under 10 years old with acute lymphoblastic leukemia, due to receive a stem cell transplant.

This clonotype was counted only a few times. The V gene is TRBV10-3, the J gene TRBJ1-2; D is uncertain. Germline CDR1 and CDR2: ENHRY and SYGVKD. The CDR3 length is 14 residues. V lost 4 bases to trimming and J lost 6 bases, with 15 bases between them. The CDR3 loop reads CAISGLEGRDGYTF. CDR3 in DNA: TGTGCCATCAGTGGATTAGAAGGCCGGGATGGCTACACCTTC.

This clonotype was counted ten times or more. The chain carries TRBV5-8 and TRBJ2-7; no firm D call. The V gene lost 4 bases and the J gene lost 0 bases, with 8 bases spanning the gap. Germline loops: CDR1 SGHTS, CDR2 YDEGEE. CDR3 length: 13 amino acids. The CDR3 DNA sequence: TGTGCCAGCAGCATCTTGATCTCCTACGAGCAGTACTTC. It codes for CASSILISYEQYF.

The V and J genes are TRBV3-1 and TRBJ2-5; D possibly corresponds to TRBD2 (6 bases). The CDR3 has 19 residues. Trimming left V 11 bases short and J 0 bases short, with 31 bases between. In germline, CDR1 is LGHDT, CDR2 YNNKEL (reference sequence). CDR3: CAFCLVVAAIRRYQETQYF. DNA for the CDR3: TGTGCCTTCTGTTTAGTGGTAGCGGCGATTAGAAGGTACCAAGAGACCCAGTACTTC.

In its sample, this clonotype was seen many times. This chain links TRBV7-9 with TRBJ2-1; no firm D call. The germline gives CDR1 SEHNR, CDR2 FQNEAQ (reference sequence). The V end lost 4 bases, the J end lost 7 bases, and 17 bases lay between the germline ends. The CDR3 loop spans 15 amino acids. The CDR3 DNA follows: TGTGCCAGCAGCTCAACCTCTTTCGTTACAAATGAGCAGTTCTTC. Translating it yields CASSSTSFVTNEQFF. The complete variable domain, with remaining parts taken from reference TRBV7-9 and TRBJ2-1, reads DTGVSQNPRHKITKRGQNVTFRCDPISEHNRLYWYRQTLGQGPEFLTYFQNEAQLEKSRLLSDRFSAERPKGSFSTLEIQRTEQGDSAMYLCASSSTSFVTNEQFFGPGTRLTVL.

This clonotype came up a few times. This chain links TRBV29-1 with TRBJ1-2; D uncertain. The germline V and J ends were trimmed by 3 bases and 2 bases, with 7 bases remaining between them. The CDR3 totals 12 residues. Per the germline V gene, CDR1 is SQVTM and CDR2 is ANQGSEA. The DNA of the CDR3 is TGCAGCGTTGATTCGGGGAACTATGGCTACACCTTC. Its translation: CSVDSGNYGYTF.

In its sample, this clonotype was seen many times. The J gene is TRBJ2-7, the V gene TRBV10-3; TRBD1 aligns across 7 bases. This CDR3 has 13 amino acids. Germline trimming cut 6 bases from V and 6 bases from J; bases unmatched to any gene: 8. The germline V gene encodes CDR1 ENHRY and CDR2 SYGVKD. Here the CDR3 DNA reads TGTGCCATCAGCTCCGACAGGGAAGGCGAGCAGTACTTC. The encoded protein is CAISSDREGEQYF.

CDR3 nucleotide sequence: TGTGCCAGCAGCTTAGGCCCGGGGGACAACTATGGCTACACCTTC. It is translated as CASSLGPGDNYGYTF. J is TRBJ1-2 and V is TRBV7-6, with a tentative D call TRBD1 (5 bases). V lost 1 base and J lost 2, with 11 bases in between. The CDR3 loop spans 15 amino acids. Germline CDR1 and CDR2: SGHVS and FNYEAQ.

This clonotype was found many times. The J gene is TRBJ2-3, the V gene TRBV28; D remains unclear. The V gene lost 2 bases and the J gene lost 2 bases, with 5 bases spanning the gap. Germline V gene sequence: CDR1 MDHEN, CDR2 SYDVKM. CDR3 length equals 13 residues. The CDR3 spells CASSLIPTDTQYF. Here the CDR3 DNA reads TGTGCCAGCAGTTTAATCCCCACAGATACGCAGTATTTT.

The chain links TRBV12-3 or TRBV12-4 to TRBJ2-3; 12 positions match TRBD2. The J segment lost 2 bases and the V segment lost 8 bases, leaving 5 bases of the junction unmatched. This CDR3 contains 15 residues. For the CDR3, the DNA is TGTGCCAGCTCTCGGACTAGCGGGATCACAGATACGCAGTATTTT. Its translation is CASSRTSGITDTQYF.

This clonotype was seen many times. The rearrangement joins TRBV28 to TRBJ1-5, with a possible D match to TRBD1 (6 bases). Trimming shortened V by 5 bases and J by 5 bases, and 13 bases separated the two germline ends. From germline, CDR1 is MDHEN and CDR2 SYDVKM. The CDR3 totals 14 residues. The CDR3: CASSATGQYQPQHF. CDR3 coding DNA: TGTGCCAGCAGTGCGACAGGTCAATATCAGCCCCAGCATTTT.

The chain's CDR3 is CSVREVYNEQFF. The CDR3 DNA sequence: TGCAGCGTTCGTGAAGTATACAATGAGCAGTTCTTC. This chain connects TRBV29-1 to TRBJ2-1; D remains ambiguous. Trimming left V 5 bases short and J 4 bases short, with 9 bases between. The germline V gene has CDR1 SQVTM and CDR2 ANQGSEA. CDR3 length: 12 residues.